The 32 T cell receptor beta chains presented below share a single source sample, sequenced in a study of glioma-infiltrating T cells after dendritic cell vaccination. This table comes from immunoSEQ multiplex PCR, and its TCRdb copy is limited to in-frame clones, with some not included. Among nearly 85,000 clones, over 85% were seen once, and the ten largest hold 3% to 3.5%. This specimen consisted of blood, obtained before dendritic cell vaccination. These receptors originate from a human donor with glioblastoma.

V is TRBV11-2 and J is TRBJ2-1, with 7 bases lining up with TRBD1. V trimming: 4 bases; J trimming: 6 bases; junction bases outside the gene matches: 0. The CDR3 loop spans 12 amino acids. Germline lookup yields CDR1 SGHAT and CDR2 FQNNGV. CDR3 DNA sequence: TGTGCCAGCAGCTCAGGGGGCAATGAGCAGTTCTTC. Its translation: CASSSGGNEQFF. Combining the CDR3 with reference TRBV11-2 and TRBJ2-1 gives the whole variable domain EAGVAQSPRYKIIEKRQSVAFWCNPISGHATLYWYQQILGQGPKLLIQFQNNGVVDDSQLPKDRFSAERLKGVDSTLKIQPAKLEDSAVYLCASSSGGNEQFFGPGTRLTVL.

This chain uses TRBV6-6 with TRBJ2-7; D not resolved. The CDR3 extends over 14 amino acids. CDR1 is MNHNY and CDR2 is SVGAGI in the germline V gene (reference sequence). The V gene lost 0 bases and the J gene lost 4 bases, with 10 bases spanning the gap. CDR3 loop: CASSYSSVRYEQYF. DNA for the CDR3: TGTGCCAGCAGTTACTCGAGTGTTAGATACGAGCAGTACTTC.

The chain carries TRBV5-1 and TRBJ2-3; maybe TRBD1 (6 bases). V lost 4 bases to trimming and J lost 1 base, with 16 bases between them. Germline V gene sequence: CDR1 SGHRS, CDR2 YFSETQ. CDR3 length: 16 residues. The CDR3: CASSPGQTTGTDTQYF. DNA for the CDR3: TGCGCCAGCAGCCCAGGACAGACTACGGGCACAGATACGCAGTATTTT.

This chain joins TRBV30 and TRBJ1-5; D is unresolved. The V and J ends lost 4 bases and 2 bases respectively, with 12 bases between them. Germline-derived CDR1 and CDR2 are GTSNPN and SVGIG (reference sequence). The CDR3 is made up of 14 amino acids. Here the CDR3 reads CAWNEQIGNQPQHF. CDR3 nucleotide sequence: TGTGCCTGGAACGAACAGATAGGCAATCAGCCCCAGCATTTT. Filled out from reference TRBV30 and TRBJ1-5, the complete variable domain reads SQTIHQWPATLVQPVGSPLSLECTVEGTSNPNLYWYRQAAGRGLQLLFYSVGIGQISSEVPQNLSASRPQDRQFILSSKKLLLSDSGFYLCAWNEQIGNQPQHFGDGTRLSIL.

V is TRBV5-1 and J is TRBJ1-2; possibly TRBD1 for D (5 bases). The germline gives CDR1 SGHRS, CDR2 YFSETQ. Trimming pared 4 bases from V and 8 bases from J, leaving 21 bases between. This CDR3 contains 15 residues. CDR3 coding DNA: TGCGCCAGCAGCGCCTCGGCGGGGACCATGAGAGGCTACACCTTC. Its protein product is CASSASAGTMRGYTF.

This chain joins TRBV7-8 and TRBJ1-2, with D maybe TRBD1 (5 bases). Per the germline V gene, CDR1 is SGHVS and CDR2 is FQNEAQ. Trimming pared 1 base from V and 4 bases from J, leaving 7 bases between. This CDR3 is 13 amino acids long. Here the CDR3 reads CASSLDRIYGYTF. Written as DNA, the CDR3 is TGTGCCAGCAGCTTAGACAGGATCTATGGCTACACCTTC.

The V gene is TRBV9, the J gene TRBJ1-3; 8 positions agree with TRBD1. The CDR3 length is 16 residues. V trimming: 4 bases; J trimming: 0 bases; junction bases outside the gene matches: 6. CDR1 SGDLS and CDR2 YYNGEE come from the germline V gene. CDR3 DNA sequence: TGTGCCAGCAGCCCAAGACAGGGGTTCTCTGGAAACACCATATATTTT. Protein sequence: CASSPRQGFSGNTIYF.

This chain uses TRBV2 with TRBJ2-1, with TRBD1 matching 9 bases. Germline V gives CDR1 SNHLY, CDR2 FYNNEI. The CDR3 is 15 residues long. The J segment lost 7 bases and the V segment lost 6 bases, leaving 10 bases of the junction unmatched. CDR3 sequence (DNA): TGTGCCAGCAGGACGACAGGGGGGTGGCGGAATGAGCAGTTCTTC. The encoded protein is CASRTTGGWRNEQFF.

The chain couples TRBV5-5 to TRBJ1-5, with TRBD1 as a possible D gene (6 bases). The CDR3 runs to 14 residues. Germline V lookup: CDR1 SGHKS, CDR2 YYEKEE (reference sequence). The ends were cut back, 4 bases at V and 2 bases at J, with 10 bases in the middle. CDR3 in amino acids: CASSQGGGNQPQHF. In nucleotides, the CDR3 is TGTGCCAGCAGCCAAGGGGGTGGCAATCAGCCCCAGCATTTT. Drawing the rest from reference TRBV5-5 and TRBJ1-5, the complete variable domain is DAGVTQSPTHLIKTRGQQVTLRCSPISGHKSVSWYQQVLGQGPQFIFQYYEKEERGRGNFPDRFSARQFPNYSSELNVNALLLGDSALYLCASSQGGGNQPQHFGDGTRLSIL.

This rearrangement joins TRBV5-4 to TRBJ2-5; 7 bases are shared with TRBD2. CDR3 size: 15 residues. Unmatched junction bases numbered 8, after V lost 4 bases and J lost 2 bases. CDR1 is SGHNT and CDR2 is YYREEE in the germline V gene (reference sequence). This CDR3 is CASSPRSGGQETQYF. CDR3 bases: TGTGCCAGCAGCCCCCGGTCCGGGGGGCAAGAGACCCAGTACTTC.

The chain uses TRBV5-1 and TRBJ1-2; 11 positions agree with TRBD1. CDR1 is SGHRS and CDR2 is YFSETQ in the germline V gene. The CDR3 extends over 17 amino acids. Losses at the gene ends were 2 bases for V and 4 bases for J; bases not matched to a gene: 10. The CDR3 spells CASSFFRPGQGGYGYTF. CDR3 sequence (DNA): TGCGCCAGCAGCTTTTTCCGCCCGGGACAGGGGGGCTATGGCTACACCTTC.

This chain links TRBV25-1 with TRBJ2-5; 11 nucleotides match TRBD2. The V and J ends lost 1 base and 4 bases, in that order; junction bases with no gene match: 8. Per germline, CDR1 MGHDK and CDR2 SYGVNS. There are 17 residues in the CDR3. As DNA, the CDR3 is TGTGCCAGCAGTGAATCTGGAATAGCGGGGGGGTCAGAGACCCAGTACTTC. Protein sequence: CASSESGIAGGSETQYF. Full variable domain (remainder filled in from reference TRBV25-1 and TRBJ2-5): EADIYQTPRYLVIGTGKKITLECSQTMGHDKMYWYQQDPGMELHLIHYSYGVNSTEKGDLSSESTVSRIRTEHFPLTLESARPSHTSQYLCASSESGIAGGSETQYFGPGTRLLVL.

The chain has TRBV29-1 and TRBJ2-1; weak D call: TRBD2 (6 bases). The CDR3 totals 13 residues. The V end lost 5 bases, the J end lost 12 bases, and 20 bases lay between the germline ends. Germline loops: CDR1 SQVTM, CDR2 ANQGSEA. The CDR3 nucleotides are TGCAGCGTTACGACAGCGGGCGGGATTGTGCAGTTCTTC. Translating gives CSVTTAGGIVQFF.

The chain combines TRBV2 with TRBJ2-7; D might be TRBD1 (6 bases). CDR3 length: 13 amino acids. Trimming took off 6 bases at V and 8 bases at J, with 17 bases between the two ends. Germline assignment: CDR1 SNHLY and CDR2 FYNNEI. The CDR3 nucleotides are TGTGCCAGCAGGAAGGAGACAGGATTCAAGCAGTACTTC. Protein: CASRKETGFKQYF.

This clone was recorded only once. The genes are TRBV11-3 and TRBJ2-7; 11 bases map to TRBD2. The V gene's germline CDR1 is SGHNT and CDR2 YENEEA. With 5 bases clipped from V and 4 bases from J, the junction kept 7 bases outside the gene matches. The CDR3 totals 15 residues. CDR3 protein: CASSTRGTSGYEQYF. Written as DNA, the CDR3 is TGTGCCAGCAGCACCCGCGGGACTAGCGGATACGAGCAGTACTTC.

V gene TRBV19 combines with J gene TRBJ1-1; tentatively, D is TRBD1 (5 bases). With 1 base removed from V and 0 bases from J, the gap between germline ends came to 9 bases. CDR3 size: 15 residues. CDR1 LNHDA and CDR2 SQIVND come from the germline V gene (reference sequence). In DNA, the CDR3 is TGTGCCAGTAGTATAGTGGGGGGATTGAACACTGAAGCTTTCTTT. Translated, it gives CASSIVGGLNTEAFF.

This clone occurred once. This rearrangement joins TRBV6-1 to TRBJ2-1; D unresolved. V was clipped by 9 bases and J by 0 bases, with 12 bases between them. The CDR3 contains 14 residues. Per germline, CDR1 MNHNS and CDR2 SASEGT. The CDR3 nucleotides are TGTGCCAGTAAAGAGAGTCCCTCCTACAATGAGCAGTTCTTC. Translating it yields CASKESPSYNEQFF.

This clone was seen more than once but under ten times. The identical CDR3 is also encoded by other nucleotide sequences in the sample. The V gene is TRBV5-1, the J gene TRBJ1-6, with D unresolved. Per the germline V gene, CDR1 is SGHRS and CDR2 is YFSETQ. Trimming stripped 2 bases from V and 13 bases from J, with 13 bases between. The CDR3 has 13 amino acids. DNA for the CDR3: TGCGCCAGCAGCTTAAATAGGGAGTCGCCCCTCCACTTT. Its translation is CASSLNRESPLHF. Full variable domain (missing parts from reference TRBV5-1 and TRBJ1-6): KAGVTQTPRYLIKTRGQQVTLSCSPISGHRSVSWYQQTPGQGLQFLFEYFSETQRNKGNFPGRFSGRQFSNSRSEMNVSTLELGDSALYLCASSLNRESPLHFGNGTRLTVT.

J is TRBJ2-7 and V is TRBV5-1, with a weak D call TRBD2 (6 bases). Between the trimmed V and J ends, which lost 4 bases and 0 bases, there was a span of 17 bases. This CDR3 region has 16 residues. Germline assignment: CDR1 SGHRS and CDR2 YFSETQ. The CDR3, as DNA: TGCGCCAGCAGCGACGGCGTCCCTAGCGCCTCCTACGAGCAGTACTTC. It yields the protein CASSDGVPSASYEQYF.

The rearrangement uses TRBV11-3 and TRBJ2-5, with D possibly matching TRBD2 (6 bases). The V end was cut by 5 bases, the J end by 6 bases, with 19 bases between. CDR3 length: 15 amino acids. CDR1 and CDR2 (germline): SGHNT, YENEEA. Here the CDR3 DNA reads TGTGCCAGCAGCCCGCGGGACGGACAAAAGAAGACCCAGTACTTC. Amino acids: CASSPRDGQKKTQYF.

The CDR3 protein is CASSTQGGGRQPQHF. The CDR3 DNA reads TGTGCCAGTAGTACACAGGGTGGAGGAAGGCAGCCCCAGCATTTT. The rearrangement uses TRBV19 and TRBJ1-5, with D perhaps TRBD1 (6 bases). Germline-derived CDR1 and CDR2 are LNHDA and SQIVND (reference sequence). The ends were cut back, 4 bases at V and 7 bases at J, with 17 bases in the middle. The CDR3 extends over 15 amino acids.

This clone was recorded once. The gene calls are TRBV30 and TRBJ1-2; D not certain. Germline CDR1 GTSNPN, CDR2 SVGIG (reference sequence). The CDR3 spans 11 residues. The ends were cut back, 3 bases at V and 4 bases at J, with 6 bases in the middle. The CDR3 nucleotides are TGTGCCTGGAGACAGAGCTATGGCTACACCTTC. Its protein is CAWRQSYGYTF.

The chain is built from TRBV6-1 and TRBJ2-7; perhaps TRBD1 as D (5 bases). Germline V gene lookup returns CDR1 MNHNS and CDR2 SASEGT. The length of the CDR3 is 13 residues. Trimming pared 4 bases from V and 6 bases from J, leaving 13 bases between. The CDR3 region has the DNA TGTGCCAGCAGTGTCCATCAGGGCCTCGAGCAGTACTTC. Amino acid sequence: CASSVHQGLEQYF.

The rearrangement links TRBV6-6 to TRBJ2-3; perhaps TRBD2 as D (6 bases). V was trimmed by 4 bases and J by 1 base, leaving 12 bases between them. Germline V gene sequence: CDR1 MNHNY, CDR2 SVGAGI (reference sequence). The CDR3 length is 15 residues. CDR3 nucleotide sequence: TGTGCCAGCAGTTGGAGGGCTAGCGGCACAGATACGCAGTATTTT. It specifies CASSWRASGTDTQYF.

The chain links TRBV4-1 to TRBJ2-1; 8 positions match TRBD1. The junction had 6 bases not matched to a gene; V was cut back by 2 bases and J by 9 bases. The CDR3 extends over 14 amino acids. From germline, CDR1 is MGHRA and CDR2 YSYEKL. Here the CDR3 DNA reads TGCGCCAGCAGCCAACTAACAGGGGGAGGTGAGCAGTTCTTC. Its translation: CASSQLTGGGEQFF.

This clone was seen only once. CDR3 sequence: CASSYSWGSVGGYTF. The CDR3 coding sequence is TGTGCCAGCAGTTACTCTTGGGGCTCGGTTGGTGGCTACACCTTC. This sequence joins TRBV6-5 and TRBJ1-2, with a weak D call TRBD1 (5 bases). V was clipped by 0 bases and J by 7 bases, with 15 bases between them. The CDR3 sequence is 15 residues long. Germline assignment: CDR1 MNHEY and CDR2 SVGAGI.

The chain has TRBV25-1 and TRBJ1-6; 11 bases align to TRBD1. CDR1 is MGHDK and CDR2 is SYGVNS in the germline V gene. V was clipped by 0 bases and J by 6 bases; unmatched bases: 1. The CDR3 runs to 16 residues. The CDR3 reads CASSEYGTGGNSPLHF. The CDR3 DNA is TGTGCCAGCAGTGAATATGGGACAGGGGGTAATTCACCCCTCCACTTT.

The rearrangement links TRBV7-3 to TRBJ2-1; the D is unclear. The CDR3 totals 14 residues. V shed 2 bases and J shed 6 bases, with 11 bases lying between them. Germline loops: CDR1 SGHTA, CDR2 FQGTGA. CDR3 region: CASSLYGSPNEQFF. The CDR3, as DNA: TGTGCCAGCAGCTTATATGGCTCCCCCAATGAGCAGTTCTTC.

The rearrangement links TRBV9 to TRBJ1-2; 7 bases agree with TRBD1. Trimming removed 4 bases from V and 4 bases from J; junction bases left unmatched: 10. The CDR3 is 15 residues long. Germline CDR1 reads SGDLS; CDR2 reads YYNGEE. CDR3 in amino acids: CASSPADRPFYGYTF. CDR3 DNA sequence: TGTGCCAGCAGCCCCGCGGACAGGCCTTTCTATGGCTACACCTTC.

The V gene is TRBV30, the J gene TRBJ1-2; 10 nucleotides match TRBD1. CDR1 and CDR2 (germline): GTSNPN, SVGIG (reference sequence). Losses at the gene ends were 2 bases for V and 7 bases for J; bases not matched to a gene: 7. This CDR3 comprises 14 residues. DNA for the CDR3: TGTGCCTGGAGTTTGGAGACAGGGGGCTCTGGCTACACCTTC. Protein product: CAWSLETGGSGYTF.

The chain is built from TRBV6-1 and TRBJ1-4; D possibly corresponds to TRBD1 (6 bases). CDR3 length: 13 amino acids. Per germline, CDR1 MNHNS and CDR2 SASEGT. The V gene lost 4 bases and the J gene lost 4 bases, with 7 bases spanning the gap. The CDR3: CASSGQVNEKLFF. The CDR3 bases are TGTGCCAGCAGTGGACAGGTTAATGAAAAACTGTTTTTT.

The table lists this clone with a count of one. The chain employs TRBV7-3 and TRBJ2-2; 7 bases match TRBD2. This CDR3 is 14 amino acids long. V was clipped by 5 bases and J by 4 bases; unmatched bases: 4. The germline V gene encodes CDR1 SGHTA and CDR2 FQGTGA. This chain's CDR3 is CASSRDYSTGELFF. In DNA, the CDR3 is TGTGCCAGCAGCCGGGACTATAGCACCGGGGAGCTGTTTTTT. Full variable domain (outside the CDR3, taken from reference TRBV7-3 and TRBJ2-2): GAGVSQTPSNKVTEKGKYVELRCDPISGHTALYWYRQSLGQGPEFLIYFQGTGAADDSGLPNDRFFAVRPEGSVSTLKIQRTERGDSAVYLCASSRDYSTGELFFGEGSRLTVL.